Following are 8 T cell receptor beta chains from one sample sequenced in a study of breast tumors, draining lymph nodes, adjacent tissues. TCRdb recomputed calls from the multiplex PCR reads with MiXCR, one row per CDR3 protein. The sample lists around 43,000 distinct CDR3 sequences, roughly 23% occurring once. The sample was breast tumor tissue. The receptors shown here come from a female donor with breast cancer. Some clones in this sample may be carry-over from other donors' samples.

This clonotype was counted ten times or more. This sequence joins TRBV7-9 and TRBJ2-5; D might be TRBD2 (6 bases). CDR1 and CDR2 from the germline V gene are SEHNR and FQNEAQ (reference sequence). V gave up 0 bases and J gave up 5 bases, with 10 bases separating them. The CDR3 consists of 14 residues. As DNA, the CDR3 is TGTGCCAGCAGCTTAGCAGGGACTGTGGAGACCCAGTACTTC. It yields the protein CASSLAGTVETQYF. Together with reference TRBV7-9 and TRBJ2-5, the CDR3 gives the full variable domain: DTGVSQNPRHKITKRGQNVTFRCDPISEHNRLYWYRQTLGQGPEFLTYFQNEAQLEKSRLLSDRFSAERPKGSFSTLEIQRTEQGDSAMYLCASSLAGTVETQYFGPGTRLLVL.

This clonotype was recorded many times. The chain employs TRBV5-6 and TRBJ2-7; D is unresolved. The CDR3 is made up of 11 amino acids. The ends were cut back, 4 bases at V and 5 bases at J, with 7 bases in the middle. Germline V gives CDR1 SGHDT, CDR2 YYEEEE. In DNA, the CDR3 is TGTGCCAGCAGCCGAACCCACGAGCAGTACTTC. Translation gives CASSRTHEQYF. Full variable domain (outside the CDR3, taken from reference TRBV5-6 and TRBJ2-7): DAGVTQSPTHLIKTRGQQVTLRCSPKSGHDTVSWYQQALGQGPQFIFQYYEEEERQRGNFPDRFSGHQFPNYSSELNVNALLLGDSALYLCASSRTHEQYFGPGTRLTVT.

This clonotype appeared many times. V usage is TRBV10-2 and J usage is TRBJ2-1, with 7 bases that match TRBD2. The CDR3 totals 15 residues. V dropped 2 bases and J dropped 5; count of bases not matched to a gene: 6. Germline V gene data show CDR1 as WSHSY and CDR2 as SAAADI. This CDR3 is CASSEAGGGHNEQFF. The CDR3, as DNA: TGCGCCAGCAGTGAGGCGGGCGGGGGTCACAATGAGCAGTTCTTC.

This rearrangement joins TRBV5-5 to TRBJ1-1, with D unresolved. The CDR3 is 14 amino acids. V was cut by 0 bases and J by 8 bases, with 14 bases left in between. Germline-derived CDR1 and CDR2 are SGHKS and YYEKEE (reference sequence). The CDR3 here is CASSLAGVEREAFF. The CDR3 DNA sequence: TGTGCCAGCAGCTTGGCCGGGGTCGAGAGGGAAGCTTTCTTT.

This clonotype was counted a few times. This chain uses TRBV14 with TRBJ2-6, with D possibly being TRBD1 (5 bases). Germline CDR1 reads SGHDN; CDR2 reads FVKESK. The V end lost 0 bases, the J end lost 4 bases, and 22 bases lay between the germline ends. CDR3 length: 20 residues. The CDR3 nucleotides read TGTGCCAGCAGCCAAGATCTCCATAGGGGCGAGGTCTCCGGGGCCAACGTCCTGACTTTC. It codes for CASSQDLHRGEVSGANVLTF. The complete variable domain, with remaining parts taken from reference TRBV14 and TRBJ2-6, reads EAGVTQFPSHSVIEKGQTVTLRCDPISGHDNLYWYRRVMGKEIKFLLHFVKESKQDESGMPNNRFLAERTGGTYSTLKVQPAELEDSGVYFCASSQDLHRGEVSGANVLTFGAGSRLTVL.

This clonotype was seen at least ten times. This chain links TRBV27 with TRBJ2-7; TRBD1 matches 10 bases. Per germline, CDR1 MNHEY and CDR2 SMNVEV (reference sequence). This CDR3 is 18 amino acids long. With 6 bases clipped from V and 1 base from J, the junction kept 15 bases outside the gene matches. Written as DNA, the CDR3 is TGTGCCAGCAGCCTGCGGGACAGGGGTTCGGGGGTTTCCTACGAGCAGTACTTC. Translating gives CASSLRDRGSGVSYEQYF.

At least ten counts were recorded for this clonotype. The genes are TRBV7-9 and TRBJ2-3, with 11 bases identical to TRBD2. This CDR3 is built from 15 residues. Germline-derived CDR1 and CDR2 are SEHNR and FQNEAQ (reference sequence). V gave up 5 bases and J gave up 5 bases; unmatched junction bases: 6. This CDR3 reads CASSVLAGGGDTQYF. The CDR3 coding sequence is TGTGCCAGCAGCGTTCTAGCGGGAGGAGGAGATACGCAGTATTTT.

There are many counts of this clonotype. CDR3 residues: CATSDSGTQETQYF. CDR3 nucleotide sequence: TGTGCCACCAGTGATTCCGGGACACAAGAGACCCAGTACTTC. This rearrangement joins TRBV24-1 to TRBJ2-5; maybe TRBD1 (6 bases). V was clipped by 2 bases and J by 2 bases, with 8 bases between them. Germline V CDR1 and CDR2: KGHDR, SFDVKD. The CDR3 spans 14 residues.